This T cell receptor (beta chain) was captured by sequencing in a study of CD8 T cells in Susac syndrome. CDR3 length: 15 amino acids. Looked up from germline, CDR1 is MNHEY and CDR2 is SMNVEV (reference sequence). The junction had 18 bases not matched to a gene; V was cut back by 11 bases and J by 6 bases. RNA was extracted with the RNeasy kit, and a quantity of roughly 0.45 to 1 ug was reverse transcribed using random hexamers. TCRdb processed the immunoSEQ multiplex PCR reads anew with MiXCR; each CDR3 protein has one entry. The data show about 140,000 distinct CDR3 sequences, with around 94% seen just once and approximately 0.25% held by the top ten.

The receptor comes from a human donor in good health. Sequencing was performed on CD8+ T cells from PBMCs. The chain employs TRBV27 and TRBJ2-7; 8 bases match TRBD2. DNA of the CDR3: TGTGCCTCGGGGGGGGGACTAGATCTTACCCTCGAGCAGTACTTC. This codes for CASGGGLDLTLEQYF.